This T cell receptor beta chain is from a study of T cell repertoires in cytomegalovirus infection. The CDR3 sequence is 15 residues long. Losses at the gene ends were 4 bases for V and 2 bases for J; bases not matched to a gene: 6. Germline CDR1 and CDR2: KGHSH and LQKENI. TCRdb ran MiXCR on the reads and lists one entry per CDR3 protein. The data contain 450,000 to 650,000 distinct CDR3 sequences, just under 40% of them singletons. A note on this clonotype: Antigen unknown.

The specimen comprised cultured PBMCs, sampled from culture after CMV antigen stimulation. V usage is TRBV18 and J usage is TRBJ2-3, with 7 nucleotides matching TRBD2. The receptor's source is a human donor in good health (CMV status not recorded). Some clones in this sample may be carry-over from other donors' samples. Written as DNA, the CDR3 is TGTGCCAGCTCACTTGCGGGGACTAACACAGATACGCAGTATTTT. As protein: CASSLAGTNTDTQYF.